This T cell receptor (beta chain) was obtained from a study of cytomegalovirus exposure and HLA in healthy donors. On this clone: Its antigen is currently unknown.

General study points: A later analysis found TCR association rates differed by HLA locus, highest for DRB1 and lowest for HLA-C. A link between a missense DCLRE1C variant and TCR beta V- and J-gene trimming emerged from a later analysis. An apparent linkage of common viral pathogens to several of the most significant clusters emerged in a later analysis.

The PCR contained 60 Vbeta and 13 Jbeta primers. Clones were sequenced by immunoSEQ multiplex PCR, and TCRdb holds only the in-frame ones, with some missing. The profile shows roughly 100,000 clones, around 67% of them singletons. The CDR3 runs 15 residues. Germline values: CDR1 MDHEN, CDR2 SYDVKM. V lost 3 bases and J lost 6; bases outside the gene matches: 7. The chain is built from TRBV28 and TRBJ2-3; the match to TRBD2 covers 9 bases. Sequences were obtained from PBMCs. The source is a woman aged 50 to 60 in good health and CMV-seronegative. CDR3 sequence: CASSLGSGRGDTQYF. The CDR3 region has the DNA TGTGCCAGCAGTTTGGGTAGCGGGAGAGGGGATACGCAGTATTTT.